This TCR beta chain was identified in a study of CD8 T cells in Susac syndrome. Points from the study as a whole: Clonal expansion did not appear in Susac syndrome CD4+ T cell repertoires.

The CDR3 is 12 residues long. V was pared by 5 bases and J by 7 bases, with 11 bases between. Germline CDR1 MNHNY, CDR2 SVGAGI (reference sequence). In regard to this clonotype: Its antigen is unidentified.

Random-hexamer reverse transcription was applied to roughly 0.45 to 1 ug RNA. It was immunoSEQ multiplex PCR that amplified TCR beta CDR3 across 54 Vbeta and 13 Jbeta. MiXCR was run by TCRdb on the immunoSEQ multiplex PCR reads, yielding one entry per CDR3 protein. Of about 190,000 distinct CDR3 sequences listed, roughly nine tenths were seen once; the top ten hold 0.087%. The source of this sequence is a human donor with Susac syndrome. Material for sequencing was CD4+ T cells from PBMCs. This chain uses TRBV6-6 with TRBJ1-2, with TRBD1 as a possible D gene (6 bases). CDR3 in DNA: TGTGCCAGCAGTGAGGGGGACTCTGGCTACACCTTC. Its protein product is CASSEGDSGYTF.